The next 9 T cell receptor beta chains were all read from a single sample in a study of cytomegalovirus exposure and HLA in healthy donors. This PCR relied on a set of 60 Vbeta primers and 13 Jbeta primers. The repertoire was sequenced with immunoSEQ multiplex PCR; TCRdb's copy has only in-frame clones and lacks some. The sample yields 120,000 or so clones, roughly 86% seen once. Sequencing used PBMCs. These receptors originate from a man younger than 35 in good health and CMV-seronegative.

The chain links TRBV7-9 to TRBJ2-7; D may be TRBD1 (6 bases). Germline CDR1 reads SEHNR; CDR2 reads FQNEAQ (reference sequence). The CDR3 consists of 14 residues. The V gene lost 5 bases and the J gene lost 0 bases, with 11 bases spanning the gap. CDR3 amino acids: CASSTGTGSYEQYF. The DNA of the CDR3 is TGTGCCAGCAGCACAGGGACCGGCTCCTACGAGCAGTACTTC.

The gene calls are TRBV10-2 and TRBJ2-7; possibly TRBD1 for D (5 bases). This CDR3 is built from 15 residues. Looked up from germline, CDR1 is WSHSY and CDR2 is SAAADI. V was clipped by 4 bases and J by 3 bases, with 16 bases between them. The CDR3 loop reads CASSGWGKMSYEQYF. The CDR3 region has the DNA TGCGCCAGCAGTGGATGGGGCAAGATGAGCTACGAGCAGTACTTC.

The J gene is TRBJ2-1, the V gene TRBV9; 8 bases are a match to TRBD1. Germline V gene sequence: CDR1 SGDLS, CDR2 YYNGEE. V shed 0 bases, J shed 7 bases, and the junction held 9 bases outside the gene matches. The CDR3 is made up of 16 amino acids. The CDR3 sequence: CASSVDPRGRSNEQFF. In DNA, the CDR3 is TGTGCCAGCAGCGTAGATCCCAGGGGGCGAAGTAATGAGCAGTTCTTC. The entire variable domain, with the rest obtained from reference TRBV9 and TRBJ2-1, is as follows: DSGVTQTPKHLITATGQRVTLRCSPRSGDLSVYWYQQSLDQGLQFLIQYYNGEERAKGNILERFSAQQFPDLHSELNLSSLELGDSALYFCASSVDPRGRSNEQFFGPGTRLTVL.

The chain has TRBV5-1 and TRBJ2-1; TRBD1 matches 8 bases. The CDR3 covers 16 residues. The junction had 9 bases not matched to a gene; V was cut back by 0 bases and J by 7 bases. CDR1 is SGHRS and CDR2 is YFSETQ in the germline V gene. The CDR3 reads CASSLGIGQGYNEQFF. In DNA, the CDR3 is TGCGCCAGCAGCTTGGGGATAGGACAGGGTTATAATGAGCAGTTCTTC.

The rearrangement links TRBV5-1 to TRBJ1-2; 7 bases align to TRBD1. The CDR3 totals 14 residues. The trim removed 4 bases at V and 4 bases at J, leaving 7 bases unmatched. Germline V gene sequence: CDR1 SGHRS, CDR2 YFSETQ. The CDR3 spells CASSPNRGAYGYTF. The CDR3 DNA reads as TGCGCCAGCAGCCCAAACAGGGGAGCCTATGGCTACACCTTC. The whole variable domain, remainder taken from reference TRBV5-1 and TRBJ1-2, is KAGVTQTPRYLIKTRGQQVTLSCSPISGHRSVSWYQQTPGQGLQFLFEYFSETQRNKGNFPGRFSGRQFSNSRSEMNVSTLELGDSALYLCASSPNRGAYGYTFGSGTRLTVV.

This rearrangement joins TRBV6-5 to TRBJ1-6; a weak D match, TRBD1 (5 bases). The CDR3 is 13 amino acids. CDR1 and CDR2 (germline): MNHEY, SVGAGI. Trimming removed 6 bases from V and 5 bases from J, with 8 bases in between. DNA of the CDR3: TGTGCCAGCAGCGACAGCCATAATTCACCCCTCCACTTT. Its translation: CASSDSHNSPLHF.

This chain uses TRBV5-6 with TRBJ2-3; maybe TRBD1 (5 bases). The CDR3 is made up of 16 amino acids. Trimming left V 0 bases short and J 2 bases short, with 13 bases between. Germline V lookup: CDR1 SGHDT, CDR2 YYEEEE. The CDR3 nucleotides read TGTGCCAGCAGCTTGGGACAGATATCCTTCACAGATACGCAGTATTTT. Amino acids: CASSLGQISFTDTQYF.

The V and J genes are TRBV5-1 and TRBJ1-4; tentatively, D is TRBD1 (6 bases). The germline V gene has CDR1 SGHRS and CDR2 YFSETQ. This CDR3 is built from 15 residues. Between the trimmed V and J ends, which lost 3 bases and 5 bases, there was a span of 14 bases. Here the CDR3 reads CASSSGYTGNEKLFF. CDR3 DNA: TGCGCCAGCAGCTCCGGTTATACAGGGAATGAAAAACTGTTTTTT.

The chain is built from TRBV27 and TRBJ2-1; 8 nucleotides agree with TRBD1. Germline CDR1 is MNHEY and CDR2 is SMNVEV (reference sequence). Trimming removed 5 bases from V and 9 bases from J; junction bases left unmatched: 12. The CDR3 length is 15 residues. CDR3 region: CASSDLDRARGEQFF. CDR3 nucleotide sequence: TGTGCCAGCAGTGATCTGGACAGGGCAAGGGGTGAGCAGTTCTTC.